Given below is one TCR beta chain in context. Antigen specificity is unknown. The assay was immunoSEQ multiplex PCR, and TCRdb's table has in-frame clones only and misses some. The sample yields approximately 50,000 clones, 83% seen once. These data belong to a study of a mutant IDH1 vaccine in newly diagnosed glioma. Study summary: Visit timing is recorded as week 35 for V12 and week 47 for V13.

Germline V gives CDR1 SGHDT, CDR2 YYEEEE. The CDR3 contains 14 residues. V was pared by 0 bases and J by 18 bases, with 19 bases between. Sample time point: week 47, end of study. One vaccine dose held 300 ug of mutant IDH1 20-mer peptide and came with topical imiquimod. Vaccinations, eight in total, occurred in weeks 1, 3, 5, 7, 11, 15, 19, 23. Newly diagnosed WHO grade 3 or 4 IDH1-mutant, ATRX-lost astrocytomas were identified in the donors. The receptor was isolated from a woman aged 50 to 65 with glioma. This chain joins TRBV5-6 and TRBJ1-6; no clear D gene. The sample was PBMCs, taken from a glioma patient whose treatment included an IDH1 peptide vaccine. The CDR3 loop reads CASSLALEGPGGHF. The CDR3, as DNA: TGTGCCAGCAGCTTGGCGTTGGAGGGCCCGGGCGGCCACTTT.